The T cell receptor beta chain under discussion was sequenced for a study of T-cell memory formation after mild COVID-19. Points from the study as a whole: SARS-CoV-2 specificity was not confirmed for second-wave clones peaking on day 37. Mostly located in CM and EM were contracting CD4+ clones, with contracting CD8+ clones located in EMRA.

Sample barcodes and UMIs were carried by the TCR alpha and TCR beta cDNA libraries that 5'RACE generated with constant-segment primers. Via MiXCR, TCRdb re-called the 5' RACE reads, giving one row per CDR3 protein. In the table there are more than 150,000 distinct CDR3 sequences, about 21% of which are singletons. Concerning this clonotype itself: Its cognate antigen is unknown.

The V segment lost 11 bases and the J segment 7 bases; nucleotides outside the gene matches: 10. From germline, CDR1 is MNHEY and CDR2 SMNVEV (reference sequence). This CDR3 is 12 amino acids long. The sample was PBMCs or a T cell subset sorted from them (not recorded which). The chain uses TRBV27 and TRBJ1-2, with 7 bases identical to TRBD1. This TCR came from an adult woman who had mild COVID-19 (a few samples of this study predate the infection). Cell type and time point are not known. In nucleotides, the CDR3 is TGTGCCTCTGAGGGGGCTAAGGGTGGCTACACCTTC. Translation gives CASEGAKGGYTF.